One T cell receptor beta chain is described in this entry. The record originates from a study of control samples from healthy donors and cancer patients. Germline CDR1 reads MNHEY; CDR2 reads SVGAGI. V gave up 5 bases and J gave up 6 bases, with 11 bases separating them. The CDR3 is 14 amino acids. Assay: immunoSEQ multiplex PCR; the TCRdb copy retains only in-frame clones and omits some. This repertoire shows roughly 160,000 clones, roughly 95% found once; its top ten account for around 0.92%. The TCR comes from a woman in her 30s in good health. The sequencing input was blood. The chain uses TRBV6-5 and TRBJ1-6; weak D call: TRBD1 (6 bases). The CDR3 DNA sequence: TGTGCCAGCAGTACAGGGTCTGGTAATTCACCCCTCCACTTT. Its translation is CASSTGSGNSPLHF.